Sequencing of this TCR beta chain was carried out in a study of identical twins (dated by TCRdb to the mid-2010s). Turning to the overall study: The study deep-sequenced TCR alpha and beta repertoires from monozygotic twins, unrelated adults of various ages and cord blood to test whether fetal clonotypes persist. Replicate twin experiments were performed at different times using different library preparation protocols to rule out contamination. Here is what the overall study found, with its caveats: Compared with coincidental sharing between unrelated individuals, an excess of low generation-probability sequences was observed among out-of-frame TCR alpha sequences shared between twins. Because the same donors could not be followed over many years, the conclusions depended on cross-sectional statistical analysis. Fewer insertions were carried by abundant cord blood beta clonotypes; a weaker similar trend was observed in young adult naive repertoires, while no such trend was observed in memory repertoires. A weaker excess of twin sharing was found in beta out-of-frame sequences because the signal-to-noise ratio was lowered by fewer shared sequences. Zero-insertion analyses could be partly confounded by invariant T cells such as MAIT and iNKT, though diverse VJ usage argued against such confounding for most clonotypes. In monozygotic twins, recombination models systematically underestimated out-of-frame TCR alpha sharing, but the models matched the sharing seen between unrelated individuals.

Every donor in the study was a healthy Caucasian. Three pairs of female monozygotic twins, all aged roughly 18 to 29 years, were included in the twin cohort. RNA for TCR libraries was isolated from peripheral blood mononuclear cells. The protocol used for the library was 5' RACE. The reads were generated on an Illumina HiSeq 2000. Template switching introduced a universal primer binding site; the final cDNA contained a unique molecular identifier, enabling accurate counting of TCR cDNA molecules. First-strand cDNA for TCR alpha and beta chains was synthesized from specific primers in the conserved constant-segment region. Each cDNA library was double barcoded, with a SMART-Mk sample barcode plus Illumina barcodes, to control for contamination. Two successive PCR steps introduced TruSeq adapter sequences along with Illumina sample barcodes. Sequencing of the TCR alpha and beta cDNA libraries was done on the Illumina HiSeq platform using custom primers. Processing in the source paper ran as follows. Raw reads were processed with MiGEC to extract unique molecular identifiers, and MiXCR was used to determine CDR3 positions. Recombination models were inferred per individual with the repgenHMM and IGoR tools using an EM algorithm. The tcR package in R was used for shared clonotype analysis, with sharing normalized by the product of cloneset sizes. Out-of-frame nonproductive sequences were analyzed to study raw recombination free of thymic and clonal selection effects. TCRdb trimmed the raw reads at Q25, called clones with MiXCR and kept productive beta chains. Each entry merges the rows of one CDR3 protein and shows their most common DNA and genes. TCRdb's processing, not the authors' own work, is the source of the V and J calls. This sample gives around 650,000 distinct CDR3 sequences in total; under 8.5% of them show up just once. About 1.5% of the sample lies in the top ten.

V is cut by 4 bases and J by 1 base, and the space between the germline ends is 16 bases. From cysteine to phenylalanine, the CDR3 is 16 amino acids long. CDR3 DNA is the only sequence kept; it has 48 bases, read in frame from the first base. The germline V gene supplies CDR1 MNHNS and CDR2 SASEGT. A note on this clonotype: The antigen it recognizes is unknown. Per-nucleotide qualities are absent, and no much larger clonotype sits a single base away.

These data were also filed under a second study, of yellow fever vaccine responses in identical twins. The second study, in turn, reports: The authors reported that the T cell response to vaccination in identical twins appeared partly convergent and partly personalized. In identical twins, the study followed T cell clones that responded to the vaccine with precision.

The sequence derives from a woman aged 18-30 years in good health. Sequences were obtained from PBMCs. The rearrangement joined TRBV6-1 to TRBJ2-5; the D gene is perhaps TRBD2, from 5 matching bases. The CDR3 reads CASSADSQIRQETQYF. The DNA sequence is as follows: TGTGCCAGCAGTGCGGACTCCCAGATCCGCCAAGAGACCCAGTACTTC.